This T cell receptor (beta chain) stems from a study of cytomegalovirus exposure and HLA in healthy donors. Study summary: Inside one of the first data releases sat around 85 million unique TCRs taken from HLA-typed donors. Points from the study as a whole: Among CMV-associated TCR beta chains, most appeared HLA-restricted in a later analysis. Overall, around 160 TCR beta chains were annotated as cytomegalovirus-associated. For presence/absence analyses, sequencing depth was assumed to be roughly uniform across donors.

A remark on this clone: The antigen is not known.

The PCR ran on 60 Vbeta and 13 Jbeta primers. TCRdb's table, derived via immunoSEQ multiplex PCR, lists solely in-frame clones and lacks some. The sample shows 120,000 or so clones, roughly 80% of them seen only once. Between the trimmed V and J ends, which lost 2 bases and 5 bases, there was a span of 10 bases. The CDR3 runs 13 residues. Germline-derived CDR1 and CDR2 are SGHRS and YFSETQ. The clonotype originates from a man in his 60s in good health and CMV-seropositive. What was sequenced was PBMCs. This chain uses TRBV5-1 with TRBJ1-1; no clear D gene. The CDR3 DNA follows: TGCGCCAGCAGCTTCGGAGGAGAAACTGAAGCTTTCTTT. Amino acid sequence: CASSFGGETEAFF.